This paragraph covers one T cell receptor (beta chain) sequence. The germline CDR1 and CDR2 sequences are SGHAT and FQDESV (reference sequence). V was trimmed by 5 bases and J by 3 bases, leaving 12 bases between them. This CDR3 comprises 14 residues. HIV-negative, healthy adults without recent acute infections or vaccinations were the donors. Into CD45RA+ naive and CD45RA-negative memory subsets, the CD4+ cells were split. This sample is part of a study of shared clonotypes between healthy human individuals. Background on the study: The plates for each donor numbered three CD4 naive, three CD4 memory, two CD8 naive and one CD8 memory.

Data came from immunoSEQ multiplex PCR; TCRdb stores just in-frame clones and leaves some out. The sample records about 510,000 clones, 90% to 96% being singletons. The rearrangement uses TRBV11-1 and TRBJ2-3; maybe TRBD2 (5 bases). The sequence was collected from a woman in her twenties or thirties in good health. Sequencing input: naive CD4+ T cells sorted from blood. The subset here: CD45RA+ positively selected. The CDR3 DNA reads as TGTGCCAGCAGCCACTCGAGGGCGACAGATACGCAGTATTTT. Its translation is CASSHSRATDTQYF.